This T cell receptor (beta chain) was retrieved from a study of graft-versus-host responses after intestinal transplantation. Study-level information: Transplants were multivisceral, liver-intestinal, or isolated intestinal. Anti-thymocyte globulin was used for induction in all recipients, who then took tacrolimus and steroids for about 3 years.

On this clone: Its matching antigen is unknown.

The germline CDR1 and CDR2 sequences are SNHLY and FYNNEI. This CDR3 is built from 13 residues. Deletions cut 9 bases from V and 1 base from J, with 9 bases between. Study-wide results and caveats: Marrow from the recipient contained GvH clones, some of which had appeared first in ileum or blood.

The data were produced by immunoSEQ multiplex PCR, yet TCRdb's version contains in-frame clones alone and is incomplete. The data contain approximately 68,000 clones, around 87% of them seen just once; the ten biggest clones take up roughly 4%. This rearrangement joins TRBV2 to TRBJ1-4; TRBD1 might be the D (6 bases). The material was unstimulated CD8+ T cells sorted from spleen or lymph node cells, obtained before transplant. The sequence was collected from a human donor who was the organ donor for an intestinal transplant. The CDR3 nucleotides are TGTGCCAGACAACAGGGAACTAATGAAAAACTGTTTTTT. It codes for CARQQGTNEKLFF.